These 18 T cell receptor beta chains share one sample of origin, sequenced in a study of T cell repertoires in cytomegalovirus infection. One entry per CDR3 protein results from TCRdb running MiXCR on the reads. This table has roughly 990,000 distinct CDR3 sequences, roughly 30% appearing once. These receptors lack a known antigen. Here the sequenced sample was cultured CD8+ T cells from PBMCs, taken from culture after CMV antigen stimulation. These receptors were taken from a human donor in good health (CMV status not recorded). Some clones in this sample may be carry-over from other donors' samples.

This clonotype was observed a handful of times. This chain joins TRBV27 and TRBJ2-7; 9 nucleotides match TRBD1. The CDR3 sequence is 14 residues long. With 5 bases clipped from V and 4 bases from J, the junction kept 6 bases outside the gene matches. Per the germline V gene, CDR1 is MNHEY and CDR2 is SMNVEV (reference sequence). The CDR3 loop reads CASSVAGTGYEQYV. CDR3 coding DNA: TGTGCCAGCAGTGTAGCCGGGACAGGGTACGAGCAGTACGTC.

The CDR3 coding sequence is TGTGCCAGCAGTTACCCCAAATCGGGACAACCCGAAATGGCCAAAAACATTCAGTACTTC. Residues: CASSYPKSGQPEMAKNIQYF. This sequence joins TRBV6-6 and TRBJ2-4; possible D gene TRBD1, 6 bases. CDR3 size: 20 residues. Trimming shortened V by 2 bases and J by 1 base, and 24 bases separated the two germline ends. Germline V gene data show CDR1 as MNHNY and CDR2 as SVGAGI (reference sequence).

Worth noting for this clonotype: Sequence at one end of the junction differs from germline and may be a read error. The genes are TRBV7-6 and TRBJ2-7; D is unresolved. The length of the CDR3 is 14 residues. CDR1 SGHVS and CDR2 FNYEAQ come from the germline V gene. The DNA of the CDR3 is TGTGTCAGCAGCTTAGCCGGAGAGTCCTACGAGCAGTACTTC. The encoded protein is CVSSLAGESYEQYF.

This clonotype occurred many times. The genes are TRBV12-3 or TRBV12-4 and TRBJ1-1; no firm D call. V lost 6 bases, J lost 3 bases, and 17 bases lay in between. This CDR3 spans 15 amino acids. CDR3 in DNA: TGTGCCAGCAGCTCCTATGGGAGGGTAGACACTGAAGCTTTCTTT. As protein: CASSSYGRVDTEAFF.

The sample holds a few counts of this clonotype. The chain has TRBV20-1 and TRBJ2-4, with 8 nucleotides matching TRBD1. V lost 2 bases, J lost 1 base, and 10 bases stayed unmatched. Germline V gene sequence: CDR1 DFQATT, CDR2 SNEGSKA (reference sequence). CDR3 length: 17 residues. CDR3 region: CSARSWTGMTAKNIQYF. For the CDR3, the DNA is TGCAGTGCTAGATCCTGGACAGGGATGACGGCCAAAAACATTCAGTACTTC.

This clonotype appeared a few times. The chain couples TRBV24-1 to TRBJ2-1; D might be TRBD1 (5 bases). The CDR3 totals 12 residues. V lost 4 bases, J lost 11 bases, and 11 bases lay in between. Germline V gene lookup returns CDR1 KGHDR and CDR2 SFDVKD. The CDR3 nucleotides are TGTGCCACCAGTGAGCTGGACAACCAGCAGTTCTTC. As protein: CATSELDNQQFF.

V gene TRBV6-1 combines with J gene TRBJ1-2, with 9 nucleotides matching TRBD1. Trimming at V came to 2 bases and at J to 0 bases, leaving 10 bases not matched to a gene. Germline V lookup: CDR1 MNHNS, CDR2 SASEGT. This CDR3 has 18 amino acids. CDR3 sequence (DNA): TGTGCCAGCAGTGAAAACCCCGGGACAGGGACAACTAACTATGGCTACACCTTC. Amino acid sequence: CASSENPGTGTTNYGYTF.

The chain employs TRBV3-1 and TRBJ1-2, with a tentative D call TRBD1 (6 bases). Trimming removed 5 bases from V and 2 bases from J, with 12 bases in between. Germline V gene data show CDR1 as LGHDT and CDR2 as YNNKEL (reference sequence). This CDR3 has 14 residues. The CDR3 bases are TGTGCCAGCAGCAATCCCGACAGGAACTATGGCTACACCTTC. Translated, it gives CASSNPDRNYGYTF.

J is TRBJ1-6 and V is TRBV27; tentative D call: TRBD1 (5 bases). Germline V gives CDR1 MNHEY, CDR2 SMNVEV (reference sequence). The CDR3 length is 15 residues. Deletions cut 4 bases from V and 3 bases from J, with 10 bases between. The CDR3 DNA reads as TGTGCCAGCAGTTCGGGGGGAGTCTATAATTCACCCCTCCACTTT. As protein: CASSSGGVYNSPLHF.

The chain recombines TRBV7-4 with TRBJ2-3; possible D gene TRBD2, 5 bases. The V end was cut by 1 base, the J end by 3 bases, with 20 bases between. Germline V gene data show CDR1 as SGHVT and CDR2 as SQSDAQ. This CDR3 is built from 18 residues. DNA for the CDR3: TGTGCCAGCAGCTTAGTCATGAGACCGCCGGGAACAACAGATACGCAGTATTTT. It is translated as CASSLVMRPPGTTDTQYF.

The chain is built from TRBV10-3 and TRBJ1-1; TRBD1 is a possible D gene (5 bases). Deletions cut 11 bases from V and 5 bases from J, with 33 bases between. Germline CDR1 reads ENHRY; CDR2 reads SYGVKD. This CDR3 has 18 residues. CDR3 sequence: CAVLGSLRQGGPKTEAFF. CDR3 DNA sequence: TGTGCCGTCCTTGGGAGTCTTCGGCAGGGTGGCCCCAAGACTGAAGCTTTCTTT.

The V and J genes are TRBV7-9 and TRBJ1-1, with D possibly matching TRBD1 (6 bases). Germline V gene data show CDR1 as SEHNR and CDR2 as FQNEAQ (reference sequence). The germline V and J ends were trimmed by 1 base and 0 bases, with 21 bases remaining between them. The CDR3 consists of 19 residues. The CDR3 nucleotides are TGTGCCAGCAGCTTAGTTGGTTGGGCAGGGGCCTCAATGAACACTGAAGCTTTCTTT. Protein product: CASSLVGWAGASMNTEAFF.

The chain recombines TRBV29-1 with TRBJ2-5; D is unresolved. Deletions cut 2 bases from V and 3 bases from J, with 4 bases between. The CDR3 extends over 11 amino acids. In germline, CDR1 is SQVTM, CDR2 ANQGSEA. The CDR3, as DNA: TGCAGCGTTGAAATAAAAGAGACCCAGTACTTC. Protein product: CSVEIKETQYF.

The chain has TRBV7-6 and TRBJ1-4, with 10 bases that match TRBD1. The germline gives CDR1 SGHVS, CDR2 FNYEAQ. V lost 5 bases to trimming and J lost 3 bases; unmatched junction nucleotides: 9. The CDR3 totals 17 residues. The CDR3 nucleotides are TGTGCCAGCAGCCCAGGGGACAGGGGTTGGTCTAATGAAAAACTGTTTTTT. Protein: CASSPGDRGWSNEKLFF.

In its sample, this clonotype was seen a few times. The chain is built from TRBV20-1 and TRBJ2-7, with D unresolved. There are 11 residues in the CDR3. V lost 3 bases to trimming and J lost 3 bases, with 6 bases between them. CDR1 and CDR2 from the germline V gene are DFQATT and SNEGSKA (reference sequence). This chain's CDR3 is CSASWDYEQYF. CDR3 DNA sequence: TGCAGTGCTAGTTGGGACTACGAGCAGTACTTC.

This clonotype was detected a few times. This chain uses TRBV19 with TRBJ2-7; D possibly corresponds to TRBD1 (6 bases). The CDR3 extends over 14 amino acids. Germline V gene data show CDR1 as LNHDA and CDR2 as SQIVND (reference sequence). V lost 3 bases, J lost 3 bases, and 12 bases lay in between. As DNA, the CDR3 is TGTGCCAGTAGTATGCAGGGGAAAGACTACGAGCAGTACTTC. Translating it yields CASSMQGKDYEQYF.

This chain joins TRBV23-1 and TRBJ2-7; D perhaps matches TRBD2 (7 bases). TRBV23-1 qualifies as an ORF whose function is uncertain. The CDR3 contains 15 residues. V was pared by 0 bases and J by 5 bases, with 14 bases between. The CDR3 loop reads CASSQSGGGGNEQYV. CDR3 in DNA: TGCGCCAGCAGTCAATCGGGTGGGGGGGGCAACGAGCAGTACGTC.

This clonotype was counted a few times. V gene TRBV7-8 combines with J gene TRBJ1-6, with D unresolved. CDR1 and CDR2 from the germline V gene are SGHVS and FQNEAQ. The CDR3 has 18 amino acids. The ends were cut back, 5 bases at V and 0 bases at J, with 17 bases in the middle. CDR3 coding DNA: TGTGCCAGCAGCCCGACCCCTTCCAAATACTCCTATAATTCACCCCTCCACTTT. Its translation is CASSPTPSKYSYNSPLHF. Variable domain in full (rest from reference TRBV7-8 and TRBJ1-6): GAGVSQSPRYKVAKRGQDVALRCDPISGHVSLFWYQQALGQGPEFLTYFQNEAQLDKSGLPSDRFFAERPEGSVSTLKIQRTQQEDSAVYLCASSPTPSKYSYNSPLHFGNGTRLTVT.